This entry lists 16 T cell receptor beta chains sequenced from one sample in a study of OX40 agonist ivuxolimab in advanced cancers. Profiled with immunoSEQ multiplex PCR; TCRdb holds only in-frame clones, not every one. The repertoire holds roughly 79,000 clones, under 85% seen once, with roughly 0.53% in the top ten. Here the sequenced sample was CD4+ or CD8+ T cells sorted from blood, taken in a trial of the OX40 agonist ivuxolimab. These receptors all stem from an adult with an advanced solid tumor such as melanoma, head and neck, liver or kidney cancer.

The gene calls are TRBV9 and TRBJ1-2, with no clear D. The V gene lost 0 bases and the J gene lost 1 base, with 7 bases spanning the gap. The CDR3 covers 14 residues. Looked up from germline, CDR1 is SGDLS and CDR2 is YYNGEE. As DNA, the CDR3 is TGTGCCAGCAGCGTAGATGGCGTTAACTATGGCTACACCTTC. It yields the protein CASSVDGVNYGYTF.

V is TRBV5-1 and J is TRBJ1-2; 10 bases match TRBD1. This CDR3 is 14 amino acids long. V was pared by 4 bases and J by 6 bases, with 6 bases of the junction left unmatched. Per germline, CDR1 SGHRS and CDR2 YFSETQ. The CDR3 loop reads CASSKGQGEDGYTF. In nucleotides, the CDR3 is TGCGCCAGCAGCAAAGGACAGGGGGAGGATGGCTACACCTTC.

The chain combines TRBV4-2 with TRBJ2-1, with 9 bases aligning to TRBD2. Looked up from germline, CDR1 is LGHNA and CDR2 is YNFKEQ. V was pared by 7 bases and J by 5 bases, with 12 bases of the junction left unmatched. The CDR3 is 16 amino acids. The CDR3 region has the DNA TGTGCCAGCACCGTGGATCCTAGCGGGACGGACAATGAGCAGTTCTTC. Amino acids: CASTVDPSGTDNEQFF.

This clone has only a few counts. This sequence joins TRBV5-1 and TRBJ2-7; 7 positions match TRBD1. The CDR3 sequence is 15 residues long. After removal of 4 bases from V and 0 bases from J, the junction contained 7 bases not matched to a gene. Germline lookup yields CDR1 SGHRS and CDR2 YFSETQ. The CDR3 is CASSIAGTASYEQYF. CDR3 sequence (DNA): TGCGCCAGCAGCATCGCCGGGACAGCCTCCTACGAGCAGTACTTC.

The chain combines TRBV6-4 with TRBJ2-1; 13 nucleotides agree with TRBD2. With 6 bases clipped from V and 12 bases from J, the junction kept 8 bases outside the gene matches. The germline V gene encodes CDR1 MRHNA and CDR2 SNTAGT. The CDR3 spans 14 residues. CDR3 protein: CASSPGLAGLGQFF. CDR3 in DNA: TGTGCCAGCAGCCCGGGACTAGCGGGACTCGGGCAGTTCTTC.

The J gene is TRBJ1-4, the V gene TRBV19, with a tentative D call TRBD1 (5 bases). V shed 6 bases and J shed 5 bases, with 16 bases lying between them. Per the germline V gene, CDR1 is LNHDA and CDR2 is SQIVND (reference sequence). This CDR3 contains 15 residues. CDR3 bases: TGTGCCAGTAGGTTTGGGGGGAATGACAATGAAAAACTGTTTTTT. Translation: CASRFGGNDNEKLFF.

The genes are TRBV6-6 and TRBJ1-1; D not resolved. V lost 5 bases and J 0 bases, leaving 13 bases between the germline ends. CDR1 MNHNY and CDR2 SVGAGI come from the germline V gene (reference sequence). This CDR3 comprises 15 residues. The CDR3 DNA reads as TGTGCCAGCAGTGGGCAGGCAGGAATGAACACTGAAGCTTTCTTT. It is translated as CASSGQAGMNTEAFF.

The chain is built from TRBV5-1 and TRBJ1-4; D gene unclear. The CDR3 is 19 residues long. Trimming took 6 bases from V and 0 from J, leaving 24 bases between them. Looked up from germline, CDR1 is SGHRS and CDR2 is YFSETQ. The CDR3 nucleotides are TGCGCCAGCAACCTTGGAGAAGAGGAGGCGGCAACAACTAATGAAAAACTGTTTTTT. It encodes CASNLGEEEAATTNEKLFF.

Comments on this clone: This may be a read error, as it is one base from a much larger clone. Other DNA sequences in this sample translate to the same CDR3. The chain couples TRBV2 to TRBJ2-7; 8 bases fit TRBD2. The CDR3 contains 15 residues. Germline lookup yields CDR1 SNHLY and CDR2 FYNNEI. CDR3 loop: CASSEVIGTSHEQYF. The CDR3 DNA is TGCGCCAGCAGTGAAGTCATAGGGACTAGTCACGAGCAGTACTTC. The complete variable domain, with remaining parts taken from reference TRBV2 and TRBJ2-7, reads EPEVTQTPSHQVTQMGQEVILRCVPISNHLYFYWYRQILGQKVEFLVSFYNNEISEKSEIFDDQFSVERPDGSNFTLKIRSTKLEDSAMYFCASSEVIGTSHEQYFGPGTRLTVT.

The chain uses TRBV6-5 and TRBJ1-1; D is possibly TRBD1 (5 bases). Germline lookup yields CDR1 MNHEY and CDR2 SVGAGI. CDR3 length equals 15 residues. V lost 5 bases and J lost 0, with 13 bases in between. CDR3 amino acids: CASSASRGLNTEAFF. DNA of the CDR3: TGTGCCAGCAGTGCGAGTCGGGGACTGAACACTGAAGCTTTCTTT.

The chain couples TRBV5-8 to TRBJ1-3, with D uncertain. CDR1 is SGHTS, CDR2 YDEGEE, per germline. The germline V and J ends were trimmed by 0 bases and 4 bases, with 8 bases remaining between them. There are 14 residues in the CDR3. The CDR3 coding sequence is TGTGCCAGCAGCTTGGGTATGGCCGGAAACACCATATATTTT. Translating gives CASSLGMAGNTIYF.

The gene calls are TRBV6-1 and TRBJ2-3, with D tentatively TRBD1 (5 bases). CDR1 and CDR2 from the germline V gene are MNHNS and SASEGT. Between the trimmed V and J ends, which lost 5 bases and 6 bases, there was a span of 9 bases. This CDR3 region has 12 residues. The CDR3 coding sequence is TGTGCCAGCAGTCCGACAGAGGATACGCAGTATTTT. Its protein product is CASSPTEDTQYF.

The V gene is TRBV4-1, the J gene TRBJ2-1; 7 nucleotides align to TRBD1. V shed 1 base, J shed 5 bases, and the junction held 5 bases outside the gene matches. Germline V lookup: CDR1 MGHRA, CDR2 YSYEKL. The CDR3 totals 15 residues. CDR3 protein: CASSQADRVNNEQFF. DNA of the CDR3: TGCGCCAGCAGCCAAGCCGACAGGGTAAACAATGAGCAGTTCTTC.

This clone was recorded once. The chain links TRBV28 to TRBJ1-2, with TRBD1 as a possible D gene (6 bases). The germline V gene encodes CDR1 MDHEN and CDR2 SYDVKM. This CDR3 contains 16 residues. V was trimmed by 4 bases and J by 0 bases, leaving 15 bases between them. The DNA for the CDR3 is TGTGCCAGCAGTTCTGGACAGCTTCAACCTAACTATGGCTACACCTTC. This codes for CASSSGQLQPNYGYTF.

V is TRBV6-1 and J is TRBJ2-7; a possible D gene is TRBD2 (6 bases). The CDR3 loop spans 14 amino acids. With 2 bases removed from V and 6 bases from J, the gap between germline ends came to 14 bases. Germline V gene lookup returns CDR1 MNHNS and CDR2 SASEGT. Written as DNA, the CDR3 is TGTGCCAGCAGTGAATGGGTCCTAGCGACCGAGCAGTACTTC. Residues: CASSEWVLATEQYF.

The chain is built from TRBV2 and TRBJ1-2; D possibly corresponds to TRBD1 (5 bases). This CDR3 contains 14 residues. Trimming pared 6 bases from V and 8 bases from J, leaving 19 bases between. CDR1 is SNHLY and CDR2 is FYNNEI in the germline V gene. The CDR3 loop is CASSQGAGARGYTF. The CDR3 DNA reads as TGTGCCAGCAGCCAAGGGGCAGGCGCGAGGGGCTACACCTTC.